The TCR beta chain under discussion was sequenced for a study of T cell repertoires in cytomegalovirus infection. Looking at the study overall: TCR beta signatures that were public indicated CMV infection and matching HLA type. General study points: HLA-C-restricted CMV-specific TCR beta clonotypes were dominant in the ex vivo response. The cumulative frequency of public TCR beta families distinguished individuals who carried CMV together with the relevant HLA.

TCRdb re-analysed the reads in MiXCR, keeping a single row per CDR3 protein. The sample shows hundreds of thousands of distinct CDR3 sequences, around 32% of them seen only once. The CDR3 runs 12 residues. Germline CDR1 MGHRA, CDR2 YSYEKL. V lost 2 bases and J lost 4, with 2 bases in between. This clonotype came up a few times. Antigen specificity is unknown. Source material: PBMCs. The gene calls are TRBV4-1 and TRBJ2-2; D unresolved. The TCR originated in a human donor in good health (CMV status not recorded). Some clones in this sample may be carry-over from other donors' samples. The CDR3 DNA is TGCGCCAGCAGCCAAATCACCGGGGAGCTGTTTTTT. This encodes CASSQITGELFF.